This record looks at one TCR beta chain sequence and its context. Its cognate antigen is unknown. The junction departs from germline at one end; a sequencing error may be responsible. Germline V gene sequence: CDR1 MNHEY, CDR2 SVGAGI. CDR3 size: 17 residues. The sample is drawn from a study of tumor and adjacent non-tumor tissue in lung cancer. TCRbeta libraries were built with three rounds of nested PCR, modified from ARM-PCR. TCRdb redid the calling of the multiplex PCR reads with MiXCR, one entry per CDR3 protein. The data contain around 86,000 distinct CDR3 sequences, 55% to 80% of them singletons. Study outcomes and limitations: Tumor repertoires had a smaller top 100 clone share than normal lung.

The template was RNA from unsorted bulk tissue. Sequencing input: lung tumor tissue. The sequence derives from a woman aged 40 to 50 with non-small cell lung cancer. This rearrangement joins TRBV6-5 to TRBJ1-3; no clear D. CDR3 in DNA: TGTGTCAGCAGTCTTAAGGGCCTCTCATTCTCTGGAAACACCATATATTTT. Translated, it gives CVSSLKGLSFSGNTIYF.